The 27 T cell receptor beta chains in this list originate from one sample, sequenced in a study of identical twins. Each CDR3 protein gets one entry after TCRdb re-called the 5' RACE reads with MiXCR. The table records about 890,000 distinct CDR3 sequences, about 12% of them present only once. This same sample was also part of a study on yellow fever vaccine responses in identical twins.

Material for sequencing was PBMCs. The receptor set was obtained from a woman between 18 and 29 years old in good health.

In this sample, this clonotype turned up many times. CDR3 residues: CAISEVRETQYF. CDR3 nucleotide sequence: TGTGCCATCAGTGAGGTGCGGGAGACCCAGTACTTC. The chain carries TRBV10-3 and TRBJ2-5; D is unclear. Looked up from germline, CDR1 is ENHRY and CDR2 is SYGVKD. This CDR3 has 12 residues. The V end was cut by 2 bases, the J end by 5 bases, with 6 bases between.

This clonotype was seen a handful of times. This chain uses TRBV7-9 with TRBJ2-7; 13 positions match TRBD2. V shed 4 bases and J 7 bases; nucleotides not matched to a gene: 7. The V gene's germline CDR1 is SEHNR and CDR2 FQNEAQ (reference sequence). The CDR3 is made up of 15 amino acids. The CDR3 bases are TGTGCCAGCAGCTCACGGACTAGCGGGAGTAAGGAGCAGTACTTC. It yields the protein CASSSRTSGSKEQYF.

This clonotype was seen a handful of times. The V gene is TRBV7-9, the J gene TRBJ2-7; 8 positions agree with TRBD1. V lost 5 bases to trimming and J lost 6 bases; unmatched junction nucleotides: 3. There are 12 residues in the CDR3. Germline assignment: CDR1 SEHNR and CDR2 FQNEAQ (reference sequence). The CDR3 DNA is TGTGCCAGCAGCACAGACAGGGGCGAGCAGTACTTC. This codes for CASSTDRGEQYF.

This clonotype appeared a few times. The CDR3 DNA is TGTGCCAGCAGTTCTGCGTACAGGGGACTAGCGGGAGGTATACGGGGTGAGCAGTTCTTC. It encodes CASSSAYRGLAGGIRGEQFF. This chain joins TRBV12-3 or TRBV12-4 and TRBJ2-1; 15 bases line up with TRBD2. Trimming at V came to 4 bases and at J to 9 bases, leaving 19 bases not matched to a gene. The CDR3 length is 20 residues.

In its sample, this clonotype was seen many times. The chain couples TRBV7-9 to TRBJ2-5; D tentatively reads TRBD1 or TRBD2 (6 bases each). The germline gives CDR1 SEHNR, CDR2 FQNEAQ (reference sequence). Trimming pared 4 bases from V and 5 bases from J, leaving 11 bases between. This CDR3 is built from 13 residues. CDR3 DNA: TGTGCCAGCAGCTGGAGGGACACCGAGACCCAGTACTTC. This codes for CASSWRDTETQYF. Filled out from reference TRBV7-9 and TRBJ2-5, the complete variable domain reads DTGVSQNPRHKITKRGQNVTFRCDPISEHNRLYWYRQTLGQGPEFLTYFQNEAQLEKSRLLSDRFSAERPKGSFSTLEIQRTEQGDSAMYLCASSWRDTETQYFGPGTRLLVL.

The chain recombines TRBV25-1 with TRBJ2-5; TRBD1 matches 8 bases. J was trimmed by 2 bases and V by 4 bases; bases with no gene match: 15. The CDR3 is 18 residues long. The germline CDR1 and CDR2 sequences are MGHDK and SYGVNS. The CDR3 sequence is CASSALPGDRRIQETQYF. CDR3 in DNA: TGTGCCAGCAGTGCCTTACCCGGGGACAGGAGAATTCAAGAGACCCAGTACTTC.

The chain employs TRBV6-1 and TRBJ2-1; D perhaps matches TRBD1 (5 bases). This CDR3 spans 15 amino acids. Germline V lookup: CDR1 MNHNS, CDR2 SASEGT. Trimming shortened V by 3 bases and J by 6 bases, and 15 bases separated the two germline ends. CDR3 residues: CASSEWGPSGNEQFF. The CDR3 nucleotides read TGTGCCAGCAGTGAGTGGGGCCCGTCCGGCAATGAGCAGTTCTTC.

V gene TRBV10-3 combines with J gene TRBJ2-5, with TRBD1 matching over 10 bases. This CDR3 region has 16 residues. Germline values: CDR1 ENHRY, CDR2 SYGVKD. Trimming cost V 0 bases and J 5 bases; bases outside gene matches: 6. The CDR3 DNA reads as TGTGCCATCAGTGAGTCGTTACGGGACAGGGGCGAGACCCAGTACTTC. Protein: CAISESLRDRGETQYF.

This chain links TRBV7-2 with TRBJ2-1, with a tentative D call TRBD1 (6 bases). In germline, CDR1 is SGHTA, CDR2 FQGNSA. CDR3 length equals 13 residues. Trimming pared 1 base from V and 11 bases from J, leaving 12 bases between. The CDR3 loop is CASSLEGWDKQFF. As DNA, the CDR3 is TGTGCCAGCAGCTTAGAGGGGTGGGACAAGCAGTTCTTC.

This clonotype was seen repeatedly, ten times or more. V usage is TRBV28 and J usage is TRBJ2-4; D gene unclear. With 2 bases removed from V and 9 bases from J, the gap between germline ends came to 14 bases. This CDR3 has 14 amino acids. Looked up from germline, CDR1 is MDHEN and CDR2 is SYDVKM. This CDR3 is CASSLPTIVRIQYF. In DNA form, the CDR3 reads TGTGCCAGCAGTTTACCCACAATAGTACGCATTCAGTACTTC. Using reference TRBV28 and TRBJ2-4 for the parts outside the CDR3, the full variable domain is DVKVTQSSRYLVKRTGEKVFLECVQDMDHENMFWYRQDPGLGLRLIYFSYDVKMKEKGDIPEGYSVSREKKERFSLILESASTNQTSMYLCASSLPTIVRIQYFGAGTRLSVL.

This clonotype was picked up many times. The chain has TRBV6-1 and TRBJ2-3; D might be TRBD1 (6 bases). Germline V gives CDR1 MNHNS, CDR2 SASEGT. The CDR3 loop spans 17 amino acids. Trimming shortened V by 6 bases and J by 0 bases, and 19 bases separated the two germline ends. The DNA for the CDR3 is TGTGCCAGCAGCAGCATACCGGGACATACTAGCACAGATACGCAGTATTTT. The encoded protein is CASSSIPGHTSTDTQYF.

In regard to this clonotype: Because it lacks the conserved phenylalanine or tryptophan at the end, this CDR3 is likely a read error. It is unclear where the CDR3 begins or ends on the DNA, so no DNA is shown, and the CDR3 is as TCRdb lists it. The V call is TRBV5-6, the J call TRBJ2-3; the table's D call TRBD1 went unverified against the DNA. Germline V gene data show CDR1 as SGHDT and CDR2 as YYEEEE. The CDR3 length is 11 residues, termini included. CDR3 amino acids: CASSPGQGIDP.

This clonotype occurred a few times. V is TRBV12-3 or TRBV12-4 and J is TRBJ2-1, with D possibly being TRBD1 (6 bases). V was clipped by 6 bases and J by 0 bases, with 18 bases between them. CDR3 length: 17 residues. The chain's CDR3 is CASRSSRGRSSYNEQFF. DNA of the CDR3: TGTGCCAGCAGATCGAGCAGGGGACGGAGCTCCTACAATGAGCAGTTCTTC.

The chain joins TRBV11-2 to TRBJ1-1; weak D call: TRBD1 (5 bases). Germline CDR1 is SGHAT and CDR2 is FQNNGV. Deletions cut 2 bases from V and 1 base from J, with 14 bases between. The length of the CDR3 is 16 residues. The CDR3 nucleotides read TGTGCCAGCAGCTTATCGGCTGGGGCTCGGAACACTGAAGCTTTCTTT. Translating gives CASSLSAGARNTEAFF. Full variable domain (rest looked up from reference TRBV11-2 and TRBJ1-1): EAGVAQSPRYKIIEKRQSVAFWCNPISGHATLYWYQQILGQGPKLLIQFQNNGVVDDSQLPKDRFSAERLKGVDSTLKIQPAKLEDSAVYLCASSLSAGARNTEAFFGQGTRLTVV.

The J gene is TRBJ2-1, the V gene TRBV20-1, with 14 positions matching TRBD2. CDR1 DFQATT and CDR2 SNEGSKA come from the germline V gene (reference sequence). The V segment lost 0 bases and the J segment 7 bases; nucleotides outside the gene matches: 8. This CDR3 is 17 amino acids long. This chain's CDR3 is CSARDVGLAGVWNEQFF. CDR3 coding DNA: TGCAGTGCTAGAGATGTGGGACTAGCGGGAGTTTGGAATGAGCAGTTCTTC.

This clonotype was found many times. The CDR3 protein is CSARDRLSSYNEQFF. CDR3 DNA: TGCAGTGCTAGAGATAGGCTAAGCTCCTACAATGAGCAGTTCTTC. The chain combines TRBV20-1 with TRBJ2-1; D is uncertain. V lost 0 bases to trimming and J lost 0 bases, with 9 bases between them. This CDR3 contains 15 residues. Germline values: CDR1 DFQATT, CDR2 SNEGSKA (reference sequence).

V gene TRBV7-9 combines with J gene TRBJ2-1, with D possibly called TRBD1 or TRBD2 (6 bases each). CDR1 is SEHNR, CDR2 FQNEAQ, per germline (reference sequence). The CDR3 is made up of 16 amino acids. V lost 1 base and J lost 6, with 16 bases in between. CDR3 region: CASSLDPVGGLNEQFF. CDR3 nucleotides: TGTGCCAGCAGCTTAGATCCGGTAGGGGGACTCAATGAGCAGTTCTTC.

This clonotype was observed a few times. The gene calls are TRBV2 and TRBJ2-1, with 7 bases aligning to TRBD2. The J segment lost 0 bases and the V segment lost 7 bases, leaving 12 bases of the junction unmatched. Germline lookup yields CDR1 SNHLY and CDR2 FYNNEI. This CDR3 has 17 amino acids. CDR3 sequence: CASKDFLAGPSYNEQFF. Written as DNA, the CDR3 is TGTGCCAGCAAAGACTTTTTAGCGGGCCCCTCCTACAATGAGCAGTTCTTC.

This clonotype was found a few times. The rearrangement joins TRBV12-3 or TRBV12-4 to TRBJ2-5; D perhaps matches TRBD2 (6 bases). V lost 6 bases and J lost 1, with 30 bases in between. The CDR3 spans 20 residues. As DNA, the CDR3 is TGTGCCAGCAGCCCTTTGGGTGGTATTGGGGGGAGCGCAACCCAAGAGACCCAGTACTTC. Translated: CASSPLGGIGGSATQETQYF.

The chain employs TRBV5-4 and TRBJ2-7, with unresolved D. Trimming took 9 bases from V and 5 from J, leaving 24 bases between them. Germline V gene data show CDR1 as SGHNT and CDR2 as YYREEE (reference sequence). The CDR3 length is 15 residues. The CDR3 DNA sequence: TGTGCCACCCACCCGTTATGGGCATCCGTCGACGAGCAGTACGTC. Translating gives CATHPLWASVDEQYV.

In this sample, this clonotype turned up a few times. The V gene is TRBV20-1, the J gene TRBJ2-2; 12 positions match TRBD2. Germline V CDR1 and CDR2: DFQATT, SNEGSKA (reference sequence). CDR3 length equals 20 residues. Trimming cost V 3 bases and J 0 bases; bases outside gene matches: 14. The CDR3 DNA follows: TGCAGTGCTAGTAAATACCGAAGACTAGCGGGGGACCCGAACACCGGGGAGCTGTTTTTT. Protein: CSASKYRRLAGDPNTGELFF.

This clonotype was picked up many times. This chain joins TRBV28 and TRBJ2-3, with a possible D match to TRBD2 (5 bases). CDR1 and CDR2 from the germline V gene are MDHEN and SYDVKM. The CDR3 has 14 amino acids. Trimming took off 3 bases at V and 1 base at J, with 8 bases between the two ends. CDR3 amino acids: CASSFRGGTDTQYF. CDR3 sequence (DNA): TGTGCCAGCAGTTTTCGGGGTGGCACAGATACGCAGTATTTT. Together with reference TRBV28 and TRBJ2-3, the CDR3 gives the full variable domain: DVKVTQSSRYLVKRTGEKVFLECVQDMDHENMFWYRQDPGLGLRLIYFSYDVKMKEKGDIPEGYSVSREKKERFSLILESASTNQTSMYLCASSFRGGTDTQYFGPGTRLTVL.

The rearrangement links TRBV5-6 to TRBJ2-1; 10 positions agree with TRBD2. Trimming took 4 bases from V and 4 from J; bases not matched to a gene: 5. The CDR3 length is 15 residues. The V gene's germline CDR1 is SGHDT and CDR2 YYEEEE. The CDR3 here is CASSPERGGYNEQFF. The CDR3 bases are TGTGCCAGCAGCCCGGAGCGGGGGGGATACAATGAGCAGTTCTTC.

This chain connects TRBV6-1 to TRBJ1-5, with 8 positions matching TRBD1. This CDR3 region has 13 residues. V shed 3 bases and J 10 bases; nucleotides not matched to a gene: 5. Germline CDR1 is MNHNS and CDR2 is SASEGT. CDR3 DNA sequence: TGTGCCAGCAGTGAGACAGGGGTGGTTCCCCAGCATTTT. Its protein product is CASSETGVVPQHF.

The chain carries TRBV7-9 and TRBJ2-2; D remains unclear. The CDR3 contains 14 residues. CDR1 SEHNR and CDR2 FQNEAQ come from the germline V gene (reference sequence). With 3 bases removed from V and 4 bases from J, the gap between germline ends came to 9 bases. The CDR3 here is CASSFGLPTGELFF. The DNA for the CDR3 is TGTGCCAGCAGCTTTGGCCTCCCCACCGGGGAGCTGTTTTTT.

This clonotype was found a few times. Here the CDR3 reads CASSSGLAPSYNEQFF. The DNA of the CDR3 is TGTGCCAGCAGTTCTGGACTCGCCCCCTCCTACAATGAGCAGTTCTTC. The V gene is TRBV5-6, the J gene TRBJ2-1; D might be TRBD2 (5 bases). Germline V gene sequence: CDR1 SGHDT, CDR2 YYEEEE. V lost 5 bases and J lost 0, with 15 bases in between. The CDR3 consists of 16 residues.

This clonotype was seen only a few times. This sequence joins TRBV5-1 and TRBJ2-1, with a possible D match to TRBD2 (5 bases). Germline V gives CDR1 SGHRS, CDR2 YFSETQ. CDR3 size: 15 residues. V lost 6 bases to trimming and J lost 1 base, with 14 bases between them. CDR3 amino acids: CASTSIRESYNEQFF. CDR3 coding DNA: TGCGCCAGCACCTCAATACGGGAATCCTACAATGAGCAGTTCTTC.